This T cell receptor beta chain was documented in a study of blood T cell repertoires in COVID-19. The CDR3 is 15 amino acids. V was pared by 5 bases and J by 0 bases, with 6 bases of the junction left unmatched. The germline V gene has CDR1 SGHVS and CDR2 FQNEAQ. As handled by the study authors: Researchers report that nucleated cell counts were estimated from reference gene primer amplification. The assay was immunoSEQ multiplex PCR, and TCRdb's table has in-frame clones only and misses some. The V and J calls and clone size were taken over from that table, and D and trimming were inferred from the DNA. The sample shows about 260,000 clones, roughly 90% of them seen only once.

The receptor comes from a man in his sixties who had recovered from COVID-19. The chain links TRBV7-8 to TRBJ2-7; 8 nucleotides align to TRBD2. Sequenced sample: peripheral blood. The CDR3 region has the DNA TGTGCCAGCAGCCCCCGACTAGCGAACTCCTACGAGCAGTACTTC. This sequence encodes CASSPRLANSYEQYF.